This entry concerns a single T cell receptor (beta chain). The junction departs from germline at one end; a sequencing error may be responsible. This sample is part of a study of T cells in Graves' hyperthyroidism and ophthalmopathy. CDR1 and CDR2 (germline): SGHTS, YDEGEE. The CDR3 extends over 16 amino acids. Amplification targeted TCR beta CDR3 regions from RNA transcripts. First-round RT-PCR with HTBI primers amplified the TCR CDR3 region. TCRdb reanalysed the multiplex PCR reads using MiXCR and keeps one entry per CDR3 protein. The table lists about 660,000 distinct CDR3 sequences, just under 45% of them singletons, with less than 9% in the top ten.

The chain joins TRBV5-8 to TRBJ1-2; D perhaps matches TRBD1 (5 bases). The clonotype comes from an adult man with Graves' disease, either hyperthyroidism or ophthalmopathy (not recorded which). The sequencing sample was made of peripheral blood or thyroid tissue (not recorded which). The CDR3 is CASSRQGQEGDYGYTF. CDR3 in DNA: TGCGCCAGCAGCCGACAAGGACAAGAGGGAGACTATGGCTACACCTTC.